The T cell receptor beta chain under discussion was sequenced for a study of blood T cell repertoires in COVID-19. In the study overall: Some COVID-19 samples were acute and others convalescent; all came from the United States, Italy and Spain. T cells, B-cell-depleted T cells, or PBMCs supplied cDNA or gDNA.

The V and J ends lost 4 bases and 0 bases respectively, with 11 bases between them. Germline V lookup: CDR1 SGDLS, CDR2 YYNGEE. The CDR3 extends over 15 amino acids. Per the original methods: It was from reference gene primer amplification that nucleated cell counts were estimated. Using immunoSEQ multiplex PCR, the repertoire was profiled, and TCRdb retains in-frame clones only, with some absent. That table furnishes V, J and clone size, whereas the DNA furnished D and trimming. The sample carries about 240,000 clones, 86% recorded once. Sequencing input: peripheral blood. The source is a man in his sixties with acute or convalescent COVID-19. This chain joins TRBV9 and TRBJ1-5; D is unresolved. The chain's CDR3 is CASSPSTGSNQPQHF. As DNA, the CDR3 is TGTGCCAGCAGCCCCTCGACGGGTAGCAATCAGCCCCAGCATTTT. The full variable domain, in which reference TRBV9 and TRBJ1-5 provide the parts outside the CDR3, is DSGVTQTPKHLITATGQRVTLRCSPRSGDLSVYWYQQSLDQGLQFLIQYYNGEERAKGNILERFSAQQFPDLHSELNLSSLELGDSALYFCASSPSTGSNQPQHFGDGTRLSIL.